These 13 T cell receptor beta chains came from one sample sequenced in a study of neurological immune-mediated disorders. TCRdb recomputed calls from the 5' RACE reads with MiXCR, one row per CDR3 protein. The table lists approximately 38,000 distinct CDR3 sequences, approximately 7% of them singletons. Sequencing was carried out using CD4+ T cells from blood. The source is a man in his forties or fifties in good health.

This clonotype was recorded many times. The rearrangement joins TRBV24-1 to TRBJ2-1, with D tentatively TRBD2 (6 bases). The CDR3 has 13 residues. Between the trimmed V and J ends, which lost 0 bases and 9 bases, there was a span of 8 bases. The V gene's germline CDR1 is KGHDR and CDR2 SFDVKD. The CDR3 nucleotides read TGTGCCACCAGTGATTTGCGGGGGAGTGAGCAGTTCTTC. Translated, it gives CATSDLRGSEQFF.

This clonotype has ten or more counts. One end of the junction does not line up with germline, which may come from a read error. J is TRBJ2-5 and V is TRBV28; D gene unclear. Per germline, CDR1 MDHEN and CDR2 SYDVKM. The CDR3 sequence is 16 residues long. The CDR3 reads CASILARLAGQETQYF. Written as DNA, the CDR3 is TGTGCCAGCATTTTAGCCCGGTTAGCAGGACAAGAGACCCAGTACTTC.

In this sample, this clonotype turned up many times. The chain links TRBV12-3 or TRBV12-4 to TRBJ2-3; 7 positions match TRBD2. The CDR3 is 13 residues long. DNA of the CDR3: TGTGTCACGAGCGTCGGGCGGGGGAATACGCAGTATTTT. Protein: CVTSVGRGNTQYF.

The sample holds many counts of this clonotype. The rearrangement uses TRBV7-2 and TRBJ2-7, with 8 bases aligning to TRBD2. CDR3 length: 16 residues. J was trimmed by 3 bases and V by 5 bases; bases with no gene match: 12. Germline CDR1 reads SGHTA; CDR2 reads FQGNSA. CDR3 amino acids: CASSPRGGRGIYEQYF. CDR3 bases: TGTGCCAGCAGCCCACGCGGGGGGCGCGGTATCTACGAGCAGTACTTC.

This clonotype was observed many times. As DNA, the CDR3 is TGTGCCAGCAGCCGGGACAGGGTCCTTCCTTATTCCTCCTACGAGCAGTACTTC. Amino acid sequence: CASSRDRVLPYSSYEQYF. The chain combines TRBV7-2 with TRBJ2-7; 9 bases agree with TRBD1. Germline CDR1 is SGHTA and CDR2 is FQGNSA. This CDR3 contains 18 residues. With 5 bases clipped from V and 0 bases from J, the junction kept 14 bases outside the gene matches.

This clonotype was seen ten or more times. The genes are TRBV5-5 and TRBJ1-1; 7 nucleotides agree with TRBD1. This CDR3 contains 15 residues. Germline loops: CDR1 SGHKS, CDR2 YYEKEE (reference sequence). With V trimmed by 4 bases and J by 1 base, 7 bases remained unmatched. The CDR3: CASSRLGTANTEAFF. The CDR3, as DNA: TGTGCCAGCAGCAGGCTCGGGACAGCGAACACTGAAGCTTTCTTT.

This clonotype was detected ten times or more. The V gene is TRBV28, the J gene TRBJ1-1; unclear D gene. The CDR3 runs to 14 residues. Trimming removed 3 bases from V and 5 bases from J, with 13 bases in between. Per germline, CDR1 MDHEN and CDR2 SYDVKM. CDR3 DNA sequence: TGTGCCAGCAGTTTGTCGTTTAGGAGGACTGAAGCTTTCTTT. The encoded protein is CASSLSFRRTEAFF.

This clonotype was seen at least ten times. The chain couples TRBV28 to TRBJ1-1; no clear D. CDR1 MDHEN and CDR2 SYDVKM come from the germline V gene. V lost 10 bases and J lost 5, with 14 bases in between. This CDR3 region has 12 residues. This chain's CDR3 is CATTIQATEAFF. The DNA of the CDR3 is TGTGCCACGACTATCCAGGCGACTGAAGCTTTCTTT.

This chain uses TRBV12-3 or TRBV12-4 with TRBJ2-3; no firm D call. CDR3 length equals 16 residues. With 2 bases removed from V and 0 bases from J, the gap between germline ends came to 12 bases. The CDR3 loop reads CASSLISRLSTDTQYF. The CDR3 nucleotides read TGTGCCAGCAGTTTAATCTCGCGGTTAAGCACAGATACGCAGTATTTT.

There are many counts of this clonotype. This chain joins TRBV10-2 and TRBJ2-1; D is unclear. CDR1 is WSHSY and CDR2 is SAAADI in the germline V gene. Trimming shortened V by 3 bases and J by 0 bases, and 12 bases separated the two germline ends. The CDR3 runs 16 residues. The CDR3 DNA sequence: TGCGCCAGCAGTGAAGGCGGAACGAGCTCCTACAATGAGCAGTTCTTC. It encodes CASSEGGTSSYNEQFF.

This clonotype was picked up many times. The chain combines TRBV5-1 with TRBJ2-5; 7 nucleotides agree with TRBD2. The junction had 6 bases not matched to a gene; V was cut back by 2 bases and J by 5 bases. CDR3 length equals 14 residues. CDR1 is SGHRS, CDR2 YFSETQ, per germline. As DNA, the CDR3 is TGCGCCAGCAGCTTCGGGGGGATACGGGAGACCCAGTACTTC. Its translation: CASSFGGIRETQYF. Full variable domain (rest looked up from reference TRBV5-1 and TRBJ2-5): KAGVTQTPRYLIKTRGQQVTLSCSPISGHRSVSWYQQTPGQGLQFLFEYFSETQRNKGNFPGRFSGRQFSNSRSEMNVSTLELGDSALYLCASSFGGIRETQYFGPGTRLLVL.

This clonotype was observed many times. The chain joins TRBV20-1 to TRBJ1-1; D unclear. Germline loops: CDR1 DFQATT, CDR2 SNEGSKA (reference sequence). CDR3 length: 10 amino acids. V was pared by 6 bases and J by 11 bases, with 13 bases between. CDR3: CSAAGYVAFF. DNA for the CDR3: TGCAGTGCAGCGGGGTATGTCGCTTTCTTT.

This clonotype was counted many times. CDR3 protein: CAISESVQSNEKLFF. The CDR3, as DNA: TGTGCCATCAGTGAGTCGGTTCAGTCTAATGAAAAACTGTTTTTT. The chain couples TRBV10-3 to TRBJ1-4; the D is unclear. Trimming took 0 bases from V and 3 from J, leaving 8 bases between them. Germline V gene data show CDR1 as ENHRY and CDR2 as SYGVKD. This CDR3 is built from 15 residues.